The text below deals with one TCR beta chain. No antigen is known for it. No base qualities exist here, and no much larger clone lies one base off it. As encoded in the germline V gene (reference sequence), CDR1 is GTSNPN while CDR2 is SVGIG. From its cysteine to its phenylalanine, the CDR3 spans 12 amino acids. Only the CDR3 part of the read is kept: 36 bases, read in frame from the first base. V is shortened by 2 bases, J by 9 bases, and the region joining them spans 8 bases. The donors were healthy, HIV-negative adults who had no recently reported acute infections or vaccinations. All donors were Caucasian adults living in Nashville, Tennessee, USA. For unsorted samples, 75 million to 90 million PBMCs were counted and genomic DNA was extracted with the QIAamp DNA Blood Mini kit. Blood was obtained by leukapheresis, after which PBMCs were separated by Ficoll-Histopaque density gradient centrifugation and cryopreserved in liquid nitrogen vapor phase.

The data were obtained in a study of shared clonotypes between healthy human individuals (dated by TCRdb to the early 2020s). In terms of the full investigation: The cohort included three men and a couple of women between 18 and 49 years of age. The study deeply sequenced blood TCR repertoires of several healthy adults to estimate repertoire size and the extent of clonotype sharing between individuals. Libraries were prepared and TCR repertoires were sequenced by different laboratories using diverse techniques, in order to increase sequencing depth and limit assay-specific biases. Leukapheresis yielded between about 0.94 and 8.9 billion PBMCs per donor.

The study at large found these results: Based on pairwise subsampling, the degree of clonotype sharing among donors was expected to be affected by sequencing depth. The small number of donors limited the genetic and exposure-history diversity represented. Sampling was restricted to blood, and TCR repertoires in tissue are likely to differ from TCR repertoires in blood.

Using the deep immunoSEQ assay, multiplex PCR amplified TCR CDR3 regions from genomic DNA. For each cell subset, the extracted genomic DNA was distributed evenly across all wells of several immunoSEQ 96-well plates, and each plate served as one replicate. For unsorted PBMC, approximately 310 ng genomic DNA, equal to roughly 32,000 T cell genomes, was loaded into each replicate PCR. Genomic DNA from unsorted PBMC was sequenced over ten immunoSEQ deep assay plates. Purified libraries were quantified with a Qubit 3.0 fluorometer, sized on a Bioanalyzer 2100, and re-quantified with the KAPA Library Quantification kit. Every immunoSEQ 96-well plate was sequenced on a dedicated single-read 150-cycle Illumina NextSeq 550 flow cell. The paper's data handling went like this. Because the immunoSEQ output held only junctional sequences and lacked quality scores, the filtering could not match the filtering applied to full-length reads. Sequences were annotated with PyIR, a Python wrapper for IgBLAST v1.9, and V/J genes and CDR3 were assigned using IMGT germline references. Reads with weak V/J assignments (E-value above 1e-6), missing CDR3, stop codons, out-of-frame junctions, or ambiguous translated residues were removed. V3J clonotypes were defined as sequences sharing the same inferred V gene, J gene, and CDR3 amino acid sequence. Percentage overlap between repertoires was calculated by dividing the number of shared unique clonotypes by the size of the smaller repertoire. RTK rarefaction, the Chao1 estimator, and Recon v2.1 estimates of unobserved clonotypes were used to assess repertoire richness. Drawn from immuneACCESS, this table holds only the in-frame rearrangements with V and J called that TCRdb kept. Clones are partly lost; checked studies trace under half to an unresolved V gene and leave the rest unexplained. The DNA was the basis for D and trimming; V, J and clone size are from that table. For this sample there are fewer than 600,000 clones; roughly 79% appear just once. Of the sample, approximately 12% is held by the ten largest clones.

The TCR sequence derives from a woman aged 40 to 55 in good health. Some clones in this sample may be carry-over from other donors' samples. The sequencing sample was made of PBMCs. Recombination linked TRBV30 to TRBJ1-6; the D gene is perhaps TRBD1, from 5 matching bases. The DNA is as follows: TGTGCCTGGAGTCAGGGAGTTTCACCCCTCCACTTT. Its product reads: CAWSQGVSPLHF.